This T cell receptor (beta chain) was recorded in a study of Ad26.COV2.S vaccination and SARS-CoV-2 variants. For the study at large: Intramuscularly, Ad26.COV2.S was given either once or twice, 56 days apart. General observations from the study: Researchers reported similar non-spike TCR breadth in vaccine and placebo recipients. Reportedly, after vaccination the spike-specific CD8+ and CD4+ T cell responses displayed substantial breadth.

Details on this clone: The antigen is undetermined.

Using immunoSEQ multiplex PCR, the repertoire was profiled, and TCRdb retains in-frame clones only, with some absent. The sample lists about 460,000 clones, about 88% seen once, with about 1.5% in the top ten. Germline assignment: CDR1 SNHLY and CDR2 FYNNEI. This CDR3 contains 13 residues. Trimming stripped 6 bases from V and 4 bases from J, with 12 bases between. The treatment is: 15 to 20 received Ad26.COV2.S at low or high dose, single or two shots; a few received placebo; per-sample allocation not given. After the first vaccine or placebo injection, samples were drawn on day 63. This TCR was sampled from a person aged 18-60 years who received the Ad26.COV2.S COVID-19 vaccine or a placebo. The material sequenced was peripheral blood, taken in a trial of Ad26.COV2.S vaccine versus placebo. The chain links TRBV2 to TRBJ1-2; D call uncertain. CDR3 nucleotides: TGTGCCAGCAGCCGGGAAGCAACCTATGGCTACACCTTC. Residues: CASSREATYGYTF.